This T cell receptor (beta chain) appears in the sequencing data of a study of CD8+CD57+ T cells in acquired aplastic anemia. Study-wide results and caveats: Overlap between patients and controls comprised almost 30 CD8+ CDR3 sequences. Patients and healthy controls showed no significant CD8+ Simpson's diversity difference.

The CDR3 has 15 residues. V was pared by 6 bases and J by 6 bases, with 12 bases of the junction left unmatched. TCR beta VDJ and CDR3 were profiled, and genomic DNA was the template. TCRdb reprocessed the reads with MiXCR, giving one entry per CDR3 protein. The top ten clones hold roughly 0.89% of a sample with around 430,000 distinct CDR3 sequences, around 30% of them seen once. This clonotype was counted between two and nine times. No antigen is known for it. CD8+CD57+ cell expansion had been shown by flow cytometry in patients chosen for sequencing. The patients all had a severe acquired aplastic anemia diagnosis. Patients had received no therapy at the time of blood sampling.

The sequencing input was sorted CD4+, CD8+, or CD8+CD57+ T cells (not recorded which) from PBMCs. This receptor was taken from a human donor with aplastic anemia. This rearrangement joins TRBV12-3 or TRBV12-4 to TRBJ2-7; 9 bases map to TRBD2. Written as DNA, the CDR3 is TGTGCCAGCAGCCATAGCGGGAGCCCCGGTGGCGAGCAGTACTTC. Its protein is CASSHSGSPGGEQYF.